This is a list of T cell receptor beta chains from one sample in a study of T cell repertoires in ileal Crohn's disease. Produced via immunoSEQ multiplex PCR; TCRdb's table is partial and in-frame only. The sample carries about 62,000 clones, 85% to 90% recorded once. The sequenced sample consisted of ileal tissue. The receptors shown here come from an adult with Crohn's disease. CDR3s include the opening cysteine and the closing phenylalanine or tryptophan. A D gene is named only where the DNA matches it firmly. The listing skips clone size in some rows; elsewhere it reads once, few, many or a size class.

>TRBV30|TRBD1|.|TRBJ2-2
TGTGCCTGGGGGACAGGGGGACCCGGGGAGCTGTTTTTT
CAWGTGGPGELFF
>TRBV29-1|TRBD1|.|TRBJ2-7
TGCGTGGGACAGGGCCCCTACGAGCAGTACTTC
CVGQGPYEQYF
>TRBV7-3|TRBD1|.|TRBJ1-2
TGTGCCAGCAGGGTAACAGGGGCCCATGGCTACACCTTC
CASRVTGAHGYTF
>TRBV11-1|TRBD1|.|TRBJ2-2
TGTGCCAGCAGCTTTAGACAGGGGACCGGGGAGCTGTTTTTT
CASSFRQGTGELFF
>TRBV28|.|.|TRBJ1-4
TGTGCCAGCAGTTTATTTGGTGCAGCAACTAATGAAAAACTGTTTTTT
CASSLFGAATNEKLFF
>TRBV30|TRBD1|.|TRBJ1-5
TGTGCCTGGAGTCAGGGGGACAGATACAATCAGCCCCAGCATTTT
CAWSQGDRYNQPQHF
>TRBV4-2|.|medium-sized|TRBJ1-4
TGTGCCAGCAGCCAAGATACAGGGCATGAAAAACTGTTTTTT
CASSQDTGHEKLFF
>TRBV5-1|.|.|TRBJ1-4
TGCGCCAGCAGCATCACAGGGTCTAATGAAAAACTGTTTTTT
CASSITGSNEKLFF
>TRBV27|.|.|TRBJ2-5
TGTGCCAGCAGTCCGGCTCGAGGTGCGAAGACCCAGTACTTC
CASSPARGAKTQYF
>TRBV9|.|.|TRBJ1-5
TGTGCCAGCAGTCTAGGGGGTCAGCCCCAGCATTTT
CASSLGGQPQHF